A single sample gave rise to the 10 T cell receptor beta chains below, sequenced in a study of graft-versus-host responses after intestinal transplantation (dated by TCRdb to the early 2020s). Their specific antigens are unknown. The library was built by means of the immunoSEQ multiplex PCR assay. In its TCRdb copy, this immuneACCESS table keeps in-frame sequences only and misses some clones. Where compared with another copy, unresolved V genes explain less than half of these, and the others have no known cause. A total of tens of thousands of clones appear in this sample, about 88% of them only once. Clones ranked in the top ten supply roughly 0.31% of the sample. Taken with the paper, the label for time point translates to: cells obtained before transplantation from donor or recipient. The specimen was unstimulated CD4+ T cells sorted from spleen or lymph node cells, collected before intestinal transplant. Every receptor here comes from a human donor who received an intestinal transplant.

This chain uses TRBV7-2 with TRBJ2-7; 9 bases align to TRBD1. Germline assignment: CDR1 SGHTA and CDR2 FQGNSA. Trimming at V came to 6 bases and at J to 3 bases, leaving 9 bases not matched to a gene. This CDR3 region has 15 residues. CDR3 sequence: CASSLRQGGDYEQYF. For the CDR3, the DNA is TGTGCCAGCAGTTTAAGACAGGGGGGGGACTACGAGCAGTACTTC. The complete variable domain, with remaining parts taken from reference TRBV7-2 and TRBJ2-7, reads GAGVSQSPSNKVTEKGKDVELRCDPISGHTALYWYRQSLGQGLEFLIYFQGNSAPDKSGLPSDRFSAERTGGSVSTLTIQRTQQEDSAVYLCASSLRQGGDYEQYFGPGTRLTVT.

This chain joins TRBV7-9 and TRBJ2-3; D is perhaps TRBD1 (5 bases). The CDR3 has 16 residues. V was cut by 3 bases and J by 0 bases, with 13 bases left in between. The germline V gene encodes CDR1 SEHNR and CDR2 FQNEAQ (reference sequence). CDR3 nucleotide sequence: TGTGCCAGCAGCTTCTCCAGACAGTTAAGCACAGATACGCAGTATTTT. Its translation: CASSFSRQLSTDTQYF.

The CDR3 sequence is CASSYTGLTEETQYF. The CDR3 nucleotides are TGTGCCAGCAGTTATACAGGGCTCACAGAAGAGACCCAGTACTTC. The chain is built from TRBV6-5 and TRBJ2-5, with a tentative D call TRBD1 (6 bases). Per the germline V gene, CDR1 is MNHEY and CDR2 is SVGAGI. The CDR3 is 15 amino acids. V shed 3 bases and J shed 3 bases, with 14 bases lying between them.

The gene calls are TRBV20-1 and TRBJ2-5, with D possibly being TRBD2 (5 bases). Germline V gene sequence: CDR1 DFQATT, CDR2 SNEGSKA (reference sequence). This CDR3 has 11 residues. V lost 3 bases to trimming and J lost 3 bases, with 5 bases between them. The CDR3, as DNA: TGCAGTGCTAGCGGGGAAGAGACCCAGTACTTC. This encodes CSASGEETQYF.

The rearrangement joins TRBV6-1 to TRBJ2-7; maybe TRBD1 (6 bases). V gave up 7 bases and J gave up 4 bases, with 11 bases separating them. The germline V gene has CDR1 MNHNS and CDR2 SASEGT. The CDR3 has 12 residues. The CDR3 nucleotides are TGTGCCAGCAATCAGGGGCCTTACGAGCAGTACTTC. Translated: CASNQGPYEQYF.

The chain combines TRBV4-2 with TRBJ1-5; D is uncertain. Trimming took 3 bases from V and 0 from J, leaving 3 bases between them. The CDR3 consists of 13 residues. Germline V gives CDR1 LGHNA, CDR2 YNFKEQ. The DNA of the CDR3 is TGTGCCAGCAGCCAGGCTAGCAATCAGCCCCAGCATTTT. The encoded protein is CASSQASNQPQHF.

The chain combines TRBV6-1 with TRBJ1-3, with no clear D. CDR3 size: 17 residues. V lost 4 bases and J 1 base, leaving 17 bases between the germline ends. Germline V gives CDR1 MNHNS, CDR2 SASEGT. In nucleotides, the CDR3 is TGTGCCAGCAGTGCTTTTGTCGAGGGCGGGTCTGGAAACACCATATATTTT. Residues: CASSAFVEGGSGNTIYF.

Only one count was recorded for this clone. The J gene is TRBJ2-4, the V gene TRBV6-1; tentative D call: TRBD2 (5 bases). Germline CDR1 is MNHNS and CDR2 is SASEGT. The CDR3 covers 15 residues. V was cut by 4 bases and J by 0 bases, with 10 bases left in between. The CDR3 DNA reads TGTGCCAGCAGTGCGGCAGGACTAGCCAAAAACATTCAGTACTTC. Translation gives CASSAAGLAKNIQYF.

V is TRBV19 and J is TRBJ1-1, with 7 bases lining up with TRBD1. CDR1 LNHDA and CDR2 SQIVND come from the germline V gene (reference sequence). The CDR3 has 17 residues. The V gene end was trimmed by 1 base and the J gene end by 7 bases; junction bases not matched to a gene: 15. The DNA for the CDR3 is TGTGCCAGTAGTATAGGGGGGACAGCCGTCAGGAAAGGTGAAGCTTTCTTT. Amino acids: CASSIGGTAVRKGEAFF.

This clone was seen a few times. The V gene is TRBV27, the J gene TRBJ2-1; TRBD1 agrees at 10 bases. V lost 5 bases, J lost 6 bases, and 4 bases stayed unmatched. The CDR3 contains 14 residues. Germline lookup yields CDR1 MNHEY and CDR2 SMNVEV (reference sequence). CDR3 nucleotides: TGTGCCAGCAGTACCGGGACAGGGGTCAATGAGCAGTTCTTC. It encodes CASSTGTGVNEQFF.